This is a list of T cell receptor beta chains from one sample in a study of graft-versus-host responses after intestinal transplantation. These receptors have no known antigen. The table came from immunoSEQ multiplex PCR; TCRdb's copy has only in-frame clones and leaves some out. This sample has tens of thousands of clones, with approximately 84% found just once. This specimen consisted of unstimulated CD4+ T cells sorted from spleen or lymph node cells, obtained before transplant. The receptors originated from a human donor who was the organ donor for an intestinal transplant. Each CDR3 is given with its conserved first and last residue. Each record gives: D gene, J gene, V gene, CDR3 length, clone size, CDR3 DNA, CDR3 protein. A D gene is named only where the DNA matches it firmly. Part of the rows lack a size; the others show once, few, many or a class for expanded clones.

-,TRBJ2-5,TRBV30,11,-,TGTGCCTGGAGTGTTGGGGAGACCCAGTACTTC,CAWSVGETQYF
TRBD1,TRBJ1-2,TRBV5-6,13,-,TGTGCCAGCAGCAGGGGACAGGGGTATGGCTACACCTTC,CASSRGQGYGYTF
-,TRBJ1-5,TRBV19,13,-,TGTGCCAGAGAGTGTTATAGCAATCAGCTCCAGCATTTT,CARECYSNQLQHF
TRBD2,TRBJ2-1,TRBV19,15,-,TGTGCCAGTAGTATAACTAGCGGGAGATCCGGTGAGCAGTTCTTC,CASSITSGRSGEQFF
-,TRBJ2-1,TRBV5-1,22,-,TGCGCCAGCAGCTTGATAAACCGAGCCACTCAGTCCCTCCAACCCCCAAACAATGAGCAGTTCTTC,CASSLINRATQSLQPPNNEQFF
-,TRBJ1-2,TRBV18,13,once,TGTGCCAGCTCACCAGGGGGCAGCTATGGCTACACCTTC,CASSPGGSYGYTF
-,TRBJ1-4,TRBV5-1,14,-,TGCGCCAGCAGCTGGACAGCAACTAATGAAAAACTGTTTTTT,CASSWTATNEKLFF
TRBD1,TRBJ1-2,TRBV15,14,-,TGTGCCACCAGCAGAGCAGCAGGGGGCTATGGCTACACCTTC,CATSRAAGGYGYTF
TRBD1,TRBJ2-7,TRBV2,18,-,TGTGCCAGCAGTGAAGCGGCAGGGGGAAAGCGCAGGGTCTACGAGCAGTACTTC,CASSEAAGGKRRVYEQYF
TRBD1,TRBJ1-2,TRBV6-5,13,-,TGTGCCAGCAGACAGGGGGTCCCCTATGGCTACACCTTC,CASRQGVPYGYTF
TRBD2,TRBJ2-7,TRBV6-5,15,-,TGTGCCAGCAGGCCCATAGCGGGGGACTTCTCCGAGCAGTACTTC,CASRPIAGDFSEQYF
TRBD1,TRBJ2-3,TRBV19,15,-,TGTGCCAGTAGCCGACCGGGACAGGGCCCAGATACGCAGTATTTT,CASSRPGQGPDTQYF
-,TRBJ1-4,TRBV7-9,15,-,TGTGCCAGCAGCTTATGGACAGATTTAAATGAAAAACTGTTTTTT,CASSLWTDLNEKLFF
-,TRBJ2-2,TRBV2,14,-,TGTGCCAGCAGTTTTTCAGGGGTCACCGGGGAGCTGTTTTTT,CASSFSGVTGELFF
-,TRBJ2-7,TRBV6-6,14,-,TGTGCCAGCAGTTACGGTCCCCCCTCCTACGAGCAGTACTTC,CASSYGPPSYEQYF